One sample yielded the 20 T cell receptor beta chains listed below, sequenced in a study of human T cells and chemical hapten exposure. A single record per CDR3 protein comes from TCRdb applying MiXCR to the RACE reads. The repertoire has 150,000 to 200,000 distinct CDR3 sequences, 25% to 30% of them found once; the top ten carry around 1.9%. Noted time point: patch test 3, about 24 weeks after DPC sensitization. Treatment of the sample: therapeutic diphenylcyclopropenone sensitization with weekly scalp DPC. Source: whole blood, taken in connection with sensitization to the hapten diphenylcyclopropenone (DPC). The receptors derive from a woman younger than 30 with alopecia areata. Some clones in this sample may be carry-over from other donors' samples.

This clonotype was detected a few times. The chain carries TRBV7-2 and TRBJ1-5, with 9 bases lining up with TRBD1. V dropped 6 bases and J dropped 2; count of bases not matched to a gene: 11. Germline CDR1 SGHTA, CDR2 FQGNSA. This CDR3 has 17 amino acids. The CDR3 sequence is CASSPGGQGLRNQPQHF. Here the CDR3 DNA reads TGTGCCAGCAGTCCAGGGGGACAGGGATTACGCAATCAGCCCCAGCATTTT.

Here the CDR3 reads CASSQVGTENIQYF. The CDR3 coding sequence is TGTGCCAGCAGCCAAGTGGGGACTGAAAACATTCAGTACTTC. The rearrangement links TRBV4-2 to TRBJ2-4; perhaps TRBD2 as D (6 bases). The CDR3 contains 14 residues. The V end was cut by 1 base, the J end by 5 bases, with 9 bases between. Germline CDR1 and CDR2: LGHNA and YNFKEQ.

This CDR3 is CASSPIRPGQGYGYTF. CDR3 bases: TGCGCCAGCAGCCCTATACGCCCGGGACAGGGATATGGCTACACCTTC. The chain employs TRBV4-1 and TRBJ1-2, with TRBD1 identical over 9 bases. The germline V gene encodes CDR1 MGHRA and CDR2 YSYEKL. The CDR3 contains 16 residues. V lost 4 bases, J lost 5 bases, and 11 bases stayed unmatched.

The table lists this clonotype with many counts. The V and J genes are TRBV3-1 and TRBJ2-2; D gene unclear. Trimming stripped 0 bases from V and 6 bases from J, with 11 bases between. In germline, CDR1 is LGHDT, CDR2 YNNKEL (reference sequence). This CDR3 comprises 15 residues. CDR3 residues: CASSQETGRAGELFF. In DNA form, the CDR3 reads TGTGCCAGCAGCCAAGAGACCGGCAGAGCCGGGGAGCTGTTTTTT.

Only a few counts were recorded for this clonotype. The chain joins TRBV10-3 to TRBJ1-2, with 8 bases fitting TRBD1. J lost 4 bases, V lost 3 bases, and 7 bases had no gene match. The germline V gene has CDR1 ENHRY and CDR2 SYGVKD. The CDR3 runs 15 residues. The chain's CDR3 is CAISEGQGAGYGYTF. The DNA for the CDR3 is TGTGCCATCAGTGAAGGGCAGGGGGCCGGCTATGGCTACACCTTC.

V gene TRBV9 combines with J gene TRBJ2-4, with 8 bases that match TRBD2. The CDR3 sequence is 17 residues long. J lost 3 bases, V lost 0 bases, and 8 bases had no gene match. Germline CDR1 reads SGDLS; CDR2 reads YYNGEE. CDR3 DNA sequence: TGTGCCAGCAGCGTAGATACAGGCGGGAGGAGCAAAAACATTCAGTACTTC. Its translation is CASSVDTGGRSKNIQYF.

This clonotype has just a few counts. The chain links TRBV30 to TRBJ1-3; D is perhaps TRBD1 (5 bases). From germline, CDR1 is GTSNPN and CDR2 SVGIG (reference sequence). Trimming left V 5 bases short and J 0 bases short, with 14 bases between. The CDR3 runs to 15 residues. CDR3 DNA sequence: TGTGCCTGGGCTGACAGAGCCTACTCTGGAAACACCATATATTTT. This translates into CAWADRAYSGNTIYF.

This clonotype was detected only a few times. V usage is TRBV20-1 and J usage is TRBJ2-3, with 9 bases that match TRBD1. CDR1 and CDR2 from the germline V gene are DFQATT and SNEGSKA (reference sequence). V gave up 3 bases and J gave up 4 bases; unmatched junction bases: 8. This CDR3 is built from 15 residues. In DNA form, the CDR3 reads TGCAGTGCTAGCCACCCCCGACAGGGGGCAGATACGCAGTATTTT. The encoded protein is CSASHPRQGADTQYF.

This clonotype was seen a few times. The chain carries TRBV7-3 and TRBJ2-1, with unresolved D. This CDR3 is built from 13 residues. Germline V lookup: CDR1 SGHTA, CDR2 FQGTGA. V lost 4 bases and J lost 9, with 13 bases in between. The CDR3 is CASSSSVPAEQFF. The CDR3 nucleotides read TGTGCCAGCAGCTCCTCAGTCCCGGCTGAGCAGTTCTTC.

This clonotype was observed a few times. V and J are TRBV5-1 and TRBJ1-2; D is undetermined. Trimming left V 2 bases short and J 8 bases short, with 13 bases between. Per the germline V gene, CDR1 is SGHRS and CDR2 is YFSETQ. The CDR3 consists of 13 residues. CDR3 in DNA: TGCGCCAGCAGCTTTGACTCCCTCGGCGGCTACACCTTC. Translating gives CASSFDSLGGYTF.

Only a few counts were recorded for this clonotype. CDR3 amino acids: CASRGGGSTDTQYF. CDR3 coding DNA: TGTGCCAGCCGCGGCGGGGGGAGCACAGATACGCAGTATTTT. The chain combines TRBV7-9 with TRBJ2-3, with 8 bases lining up with TRBD2. CDR1 SEHNR and CDR2 FQNEAQ come from the germline V gene (reference sequence). The V and J ends lost 8 bases and 0 bases, in that order; junction bases with no gene match: 4. This CDR3 contains 14 residues.

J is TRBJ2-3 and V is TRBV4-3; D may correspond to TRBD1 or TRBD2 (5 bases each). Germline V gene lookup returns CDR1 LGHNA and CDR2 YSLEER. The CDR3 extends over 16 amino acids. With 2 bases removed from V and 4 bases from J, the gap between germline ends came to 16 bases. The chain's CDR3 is CASSQRGAASADTQYF. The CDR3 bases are TGCGCCAGCAGCCAAAGGGGAGCAGCTTCGGCAGATACGCAGTATTTT.

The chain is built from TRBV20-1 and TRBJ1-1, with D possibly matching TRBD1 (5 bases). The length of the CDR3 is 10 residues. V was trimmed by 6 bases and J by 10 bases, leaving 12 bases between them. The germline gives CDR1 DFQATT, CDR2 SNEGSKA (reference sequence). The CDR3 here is CSAAGLAAFF. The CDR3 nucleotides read TGCAGTGCCGCGGGGCTTGCAGCTTTCTTT.

The CDR3 here is CASSSPYSNQPQHF. The DNA of the CDR3 is TGTGCCAGCAGCTCCCCTTATAGCAATCAGCCCCAGCATTTT. The V and J genes are TRBV7-2 and TRBJ1-5; unclear D gene. Germline V lookup: CDR1 SGHTA, CDR2 FQGNSA. Trimming took 4 bases from V and 0 from J, leaving 7 bases between them. The CDR3 loop spans 14 amino acids.

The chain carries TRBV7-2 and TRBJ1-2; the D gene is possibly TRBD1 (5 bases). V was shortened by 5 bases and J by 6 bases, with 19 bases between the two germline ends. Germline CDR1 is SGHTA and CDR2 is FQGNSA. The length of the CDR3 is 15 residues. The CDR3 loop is CASSPYIPGDNGYTF. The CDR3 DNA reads TGTGCCAGCAGCCCCTACATCCCGGGGGATAATGGCTACACCTTC.

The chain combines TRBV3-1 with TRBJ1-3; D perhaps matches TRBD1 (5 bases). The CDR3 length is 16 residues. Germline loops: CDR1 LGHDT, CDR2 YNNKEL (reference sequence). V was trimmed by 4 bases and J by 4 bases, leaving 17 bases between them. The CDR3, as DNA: TGTGCCAGCAGCCTAGTTGGAGGGGCAGGAGGAAACACCATATATTTT. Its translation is CASSLVGGAGGNTIYF.

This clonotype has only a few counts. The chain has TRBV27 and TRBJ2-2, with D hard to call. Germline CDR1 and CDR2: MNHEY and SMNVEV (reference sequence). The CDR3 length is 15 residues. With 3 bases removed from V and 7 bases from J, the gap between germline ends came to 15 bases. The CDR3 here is CASSFDTRSGGELFF. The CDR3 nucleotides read TGTGCCAGCAGTTTCGACACCCGGTCCGGCGGGGAGCTGTTTTTT.

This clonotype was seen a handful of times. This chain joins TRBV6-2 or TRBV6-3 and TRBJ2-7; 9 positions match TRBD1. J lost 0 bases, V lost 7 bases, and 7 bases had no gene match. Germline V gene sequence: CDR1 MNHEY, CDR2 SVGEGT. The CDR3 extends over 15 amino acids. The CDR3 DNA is TGTGCCAGCAAAAATACAGGGGGCCTCTCCTACGAGCAGTACTTC. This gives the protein CASKNTGGLSYEQYF.

CDR3 in amino acids: CASSLGPAGDYEQYF. CDR3 DNA: TGTGCCAGCAGCTTAGGACCAGCCGGGGACTACGAGCAGTACTTC. V is TRBV11-3 and J is TRBJ2-7; D may be TRBD2 (5 bases). Trimming shortened V by 1 base and J by 3 bases, and 13 bases separated the two germline ends. CDR1 is SGHNT and CDR2 is YENEEA in the germline V gene. This CDR3 comprises 15 residues.

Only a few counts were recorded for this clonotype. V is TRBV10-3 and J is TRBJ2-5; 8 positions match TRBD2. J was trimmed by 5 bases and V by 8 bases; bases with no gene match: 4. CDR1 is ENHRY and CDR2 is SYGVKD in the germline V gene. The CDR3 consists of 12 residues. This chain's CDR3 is CAIRGGGETQYF. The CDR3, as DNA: TGTGCCATCCGTGGCGGGGGGGAGACCCAGTACTTC.